This TCR beta chain was sequenced in a study of shared clonotypes between healthy human individuals. The authors' processing: ImmunoSEQ gave junction-only sequences without quality scores, so filtering differed. Assay: immunoSEQ multiplex PCR; the TCRdb copy retains only in-frame clones and omits some. The DNA gave D and trimming, while V, J and clone size come from that table. The profile shows approximately 1,500,000 clones, 98% of them singletons. The sample taken for sequencing was naive CD4+ T cells sorted from blood. As for subset: CD45RA+ positively selected. This receptor was obtained from a man aged 30 to 39 in good health.

CDR3 coding DNA: TGTGCCAGCAGCTTGAGAGCGGTCTACGAGCAGTACTTC. Residues: CASSLRAVYEQYF. The rearrangement joins TRBV5-6 to TRBJ2-7, with D maybe TRBD2 (5 bases). The V gene lost 1 base and the J gene lost 3 bases, with 8 bases spanning the gap. The CDR3 contains 13 residues. Germline CDR1 is SGHDT and CDR2 is YYEEEE.